The 10 T cell receptor beta chains below come from one sample, sequenced in a study of Ad26.COV2.S vaccination and SARS-CoV-2 variants. Only in-frame clones appear in the TCRdb table, and some are missing; sequencing was by immunoSEQ multiplex PCR. Among about 320,000 clones listed, approximately 80% were seen once. The treatment here: around 19 received Ad26.COV2.S at low or high dose, single or two shots; a few received placebo; per-sample allocation not given. Day 63 after the first vaccine or placebo injection was the time point for sampling. Source: peripheral blood, taken in a trial of Ad26.COV2.S vaccine versus placebo. Receptors were obtained from a person aged 18-65 years who received the Ad26.COV2.S COVID-19 vaccine or a placebo.

The CDR3 here is CAWIPNGGGNGYTF. The CDR3 nucleotides read TGTGCCTGGATACCGAACGGAGGTGGCAATGGCTACACCTTC. The chain recombines TRBV30 with TRBJ1-2, with D unresolved. The V and J ends lost 4 bases and 6 bases respectively, with 18 bases between them. Germline assignment: CDR1 GTSNPN and CDR2 SVGIG (reference sequence). CDR3 length: 14 amino acids.

This chain uses TRBV6-5 with TRBJ2-5; D uncertain. This CDR3 contains 13 residues. Trimming took off 1 base at V and 4 bases at J, with 7 bases between the two ends. The germline gives CDR1 MNHEY, CDR2 SVGAGI. CDR3: CASSYFPAETQYF. CDR3 coding DNA: TGTGCCAGCAGTTACTTTCCGGCAGAGACCCAGTACTTC.

The chain combines TRBV28 with TRBJ2-3, with D unclear. This CDR3 has 12 residues. CDR1 MDHEN and CDR2 SYDVKM come from the germline V gene. V dropped 6 bases and J dropped 1 base, with 5 bases sitting between them. The CDR3 coding sequence is TGTGCCAGCAGGCTCGGCACAGATACGCAGTATTTT. Protein sequence: CASRLGTDTQYF.

This chain uses TRBV5-4 with TRBJ2-2; D gene unclear. Trimming stripped 1 base from V and 2 bases from J, with 12 bases between. CDR1 is SGHNT and CDR2 is YYREEE in the germline V gene (reference sequence). This CDR3 is built from 16 residues. For the CDR3, the DNA is TGTGCCAGCAGCTTGTCCGCGGCAGCCAACACCGGGGAGCTGTTTTTT. Its translation is CASSLSAAANTGELFF.

There are a few counts of this clone. CDR3 sequence reads: CASSFIADGGYTF. The CDR3, as DNA: TGCGCCAGCAGCTTCATTGCGGATGGTGGCTACACCTTC. The chain has TRBV5-1 and TRBJ1-2; D gene unclear. This CDR3 is built from 13 residues. Germline V lookup: CDR1 SGHRS, CDR2 YFSETQ. V was clipped by 2 bases and J by 7 bases, with 12 bases between them.

The chain joins TRBV25-1 to TRBJ2-2; perhaps TRBD1 as D (5 bases). The length of the CDR3 is 15 residues. The germline V and J ends were trimmed by 3 bases and 4 bases, with 12 bases remaining between them. Germline loops: CDR1 MGHDK, CDR2 SYGVNS. The CDR3 region is CASSDRVLGTGELFF. The CDR3 nucleotides read TGTGCCAGCAGTGACAGGGTGCTTGGCACCGGGGAGCTGTTTTTT.

The V gene is TRBV9, the J gene TRBJ1-3; D ambiguous. The CDR3 has 14 residues. With 3 bases removed from V and 0 bases from J, the gap between germline ends came to 7 bases. Germline V CDR1 and CDR2: SGDLS, YYNGEE. CDR3 in DNA: TGTGCCAGCAGCGGGGCGGACTCTGGAAACACCATATATTTT. Translating gives CASSGADSGNTIYF.

This chain uses TRBV10-3 with TRBJ2-3; the match to TRBD2 covers 11 bases. CDR3 size: 18 residues. CDR1 is ENHRY and CDR2 is SYGVKD in the germline V gene. Trimming removed 5 bases from V and 6 bases from J; junction bases left unmatched: 16. The CDR3: CAISWGALIAGGQDTQYF. The DNA of the CDR3 is TGTGCCATCAGTTGGGGCGCTCTAATAGCGGGGGGGCAGGATACGCAGTATTTT.

V and J are TRBV2 and TRBJ1-5; TRBD1 matches at 7 bases. V shed 9 bases, J shed 3 bases, and the junction held 2 bases outside the gene matches. The CDR3 spans 12 residues. Germline CDR1 reads SNHLY; CDR2 reads FYNNEI. The CDR3 DNA is TGTGCCAGAGGGACAGCCAATCAGCCCCAGCATTTT. Translated, it gives CARGTANQPQHF.

The sample holds one count of this clone. The V gene is TRBV5-5, the J gene TRBJ2-1; 7 nucleotides match TRBD2. The CDR3 length is 15 residues. Germline lookup yields CDR1 SGHKS and CDR2 YYEKEE (reference sequence). V shed 4 bases, J shed 7 bases, and the junction held 11 bases outside the gene matches. CDR3 region: CASSRSGARENEQFF. CDR3 nucleotides: TGTGCCAGCAGCCGGAGCGGGGCTCGGGAGAATGAGCAGTTCTTC.